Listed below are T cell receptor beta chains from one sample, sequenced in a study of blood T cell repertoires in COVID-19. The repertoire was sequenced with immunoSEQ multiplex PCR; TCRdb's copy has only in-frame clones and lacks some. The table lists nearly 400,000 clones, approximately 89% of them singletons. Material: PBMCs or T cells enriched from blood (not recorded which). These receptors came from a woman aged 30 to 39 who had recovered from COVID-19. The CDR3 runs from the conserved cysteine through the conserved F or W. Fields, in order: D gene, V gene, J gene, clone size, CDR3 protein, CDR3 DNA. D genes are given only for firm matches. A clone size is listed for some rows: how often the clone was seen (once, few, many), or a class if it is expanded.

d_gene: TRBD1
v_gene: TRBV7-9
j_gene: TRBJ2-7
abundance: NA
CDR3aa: CASSGRQGYEQYF
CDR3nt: TGTGCCAGCAGCGGAAGACAGGGCTACGAGCAGTACTTC

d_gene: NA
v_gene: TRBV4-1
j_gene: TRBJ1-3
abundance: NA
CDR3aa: CASSQETVSGNTIYF
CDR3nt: TGCGCCAGCAGCCAAGAGACAGTCTCTGGAAACACCATATATTTT

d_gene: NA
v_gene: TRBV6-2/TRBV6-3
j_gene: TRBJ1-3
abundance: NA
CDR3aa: CASSPGIGSGNTIYF
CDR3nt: TGTGCCAGCAGCCCCGGGATTGGCTCTGGAAACACCATATATTTT

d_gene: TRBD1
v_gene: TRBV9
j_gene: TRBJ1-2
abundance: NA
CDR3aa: CASSQIPGGKYYGYTF
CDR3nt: TGTGCCAGCAGCCAGATTCCAGGGGGAAAATACTATGGCTACACCTTC

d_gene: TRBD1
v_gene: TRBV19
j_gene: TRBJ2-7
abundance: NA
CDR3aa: CASSQGAVNEQYF
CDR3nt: TGTGCCAGTAGTCAGGGGGCAGTAAACGAGCAGTACTTC

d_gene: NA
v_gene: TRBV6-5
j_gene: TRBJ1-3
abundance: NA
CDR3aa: CASISGNTIYF
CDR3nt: TGTGCCAGCATATCTGGAAACACCATATATTTT

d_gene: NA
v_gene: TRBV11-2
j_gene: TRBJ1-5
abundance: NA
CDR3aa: CASSLPGGNQPQHF
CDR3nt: TGTGCCAGCAGCTTACCCGGGGGCAATCAGCCCCAGCATTTT

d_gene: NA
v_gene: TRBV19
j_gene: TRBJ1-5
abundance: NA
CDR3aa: CASSVSSNQPQHF
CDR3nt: TGTGCCAGTAGTGTCTCCTCCAATCAGCCCCAGCATTTT

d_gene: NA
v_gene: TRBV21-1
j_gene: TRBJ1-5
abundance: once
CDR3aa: CASSSGQGDQPQHF
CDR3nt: TGTGCCAGCAGCAGCGGACAGGGGGATCAGCCCCAGCATTTT

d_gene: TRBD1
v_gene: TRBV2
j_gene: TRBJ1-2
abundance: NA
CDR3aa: CATQVQGDRGFHGYTF
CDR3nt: TGTGCCACCCAAGTCCAGGGGGACAGGGGTTTCCATGGCTACACCTTC

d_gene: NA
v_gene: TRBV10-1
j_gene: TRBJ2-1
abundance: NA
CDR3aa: CASSPTSSYNEQFF
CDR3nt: TGCGCCAGCAGTCCAACTAGTTCCTACAATGAGCAGTTCTTC

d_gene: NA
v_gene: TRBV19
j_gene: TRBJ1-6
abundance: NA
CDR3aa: CASSIVLGDNSPLHF
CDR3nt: TGTGCCAGTAGTATAGTTTTGGGAGATAATTCACCCCTCCACTTT

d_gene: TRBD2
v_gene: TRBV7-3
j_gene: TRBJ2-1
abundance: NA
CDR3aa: CASSSVAGGLGEQFF
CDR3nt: TGTGCCAGCAGCTCCGTAGCGGGAGGTCTCGGTGAGCAGTTCTTC

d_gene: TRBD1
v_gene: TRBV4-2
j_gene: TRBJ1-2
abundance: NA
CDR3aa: CASSQDLGQGAYGYTF
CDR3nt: TGTGCCAGCAGCCAAGATTTGGGGCAGGGGGCTTATGGCTACACCTTC

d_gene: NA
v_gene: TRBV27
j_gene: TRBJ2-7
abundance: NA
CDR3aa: CASSWSERAPPREQYF
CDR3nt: TGTGCCAGCAGCTGGTCAGAGCGGGCCCCACCCCGGGAGCAGTACTTC

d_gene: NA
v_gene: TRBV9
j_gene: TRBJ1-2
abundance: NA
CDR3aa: CASSPGKSYGYTF
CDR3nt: TGTGCCAGCAGTCCAGGGAAATCCTATGGCTACACCTTC

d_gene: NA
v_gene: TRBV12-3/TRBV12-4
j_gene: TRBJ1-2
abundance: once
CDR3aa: CASSLHGDYGYTF
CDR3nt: TGTGCCAGCAGTTTACACGGAGACTATGGCTACACCTTC

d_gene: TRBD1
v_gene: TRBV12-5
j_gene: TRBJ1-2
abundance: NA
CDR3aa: CASGLEVGTGGSGYTF
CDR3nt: TGTGCTAGTGGTTTGGAAGTCGGGACAGGGGGCTCGGGCTACACCTTC

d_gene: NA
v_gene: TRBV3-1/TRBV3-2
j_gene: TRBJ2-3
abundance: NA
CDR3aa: CASSQEREADTQYF
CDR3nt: TGTGCCAGCAGCCAAGAGAGGGAGGCAGATACGCAGTATTTT

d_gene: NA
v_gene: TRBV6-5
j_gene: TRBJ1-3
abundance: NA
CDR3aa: CASRGRDISLNTIYF
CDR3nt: TGTGCCAGCAGGGGCCGGGACATTAGTCTAAACACCATATATTTT

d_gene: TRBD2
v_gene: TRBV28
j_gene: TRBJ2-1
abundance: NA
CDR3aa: CASSMDSGAHYNEQFF
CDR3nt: TGTGCCAGCAGTATGGATAGCGGGGCGCATTACAATGAGCAGTTCTTC

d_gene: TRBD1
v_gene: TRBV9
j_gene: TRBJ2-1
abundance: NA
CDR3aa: CASSSRTGNNEQFF
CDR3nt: TGTGCCAGCAGCTCCAGGACAGGGAACAATGAGCAGTTCTTC

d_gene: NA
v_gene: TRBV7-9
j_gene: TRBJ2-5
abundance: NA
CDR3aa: CASSFNREETQYF
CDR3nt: TGTGCCAGCAGCTTCAACAGGGAAGAGACCCAGTACTTC

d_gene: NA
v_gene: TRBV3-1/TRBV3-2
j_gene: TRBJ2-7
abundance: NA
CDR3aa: CASSQVSGGGEQYF
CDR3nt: TGTGCCAGCAGCCAAGTCAGCGGTGGCGGCGAGCAGTACTTC

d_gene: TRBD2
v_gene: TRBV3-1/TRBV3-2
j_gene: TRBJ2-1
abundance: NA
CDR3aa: CASSQGLAGGYNEQFF
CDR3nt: TGTGCCAGCAGCCAGGGACTAGCGGGGGGCTACAATGAGCAGTTCTTC

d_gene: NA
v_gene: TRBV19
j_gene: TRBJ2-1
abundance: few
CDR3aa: CASSIRGQAGQFF
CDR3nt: TGTGCCAGTAGTATTAGAGGGCAGGCTGGGCAGTTCTTC

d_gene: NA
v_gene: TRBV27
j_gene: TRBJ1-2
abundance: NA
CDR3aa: CASKFGGRGDGYTF
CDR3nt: TGTGCCAGCAAGTTTGGTGGCAGGGGCGATGGCTACACCTTC

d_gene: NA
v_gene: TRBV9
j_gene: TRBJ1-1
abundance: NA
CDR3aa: CASSVVRDLMNTEAFF
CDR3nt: TGTGCCAGCAGCGTAGTTCGGGACTTAATGAACACTGAAGCTTTCTTT

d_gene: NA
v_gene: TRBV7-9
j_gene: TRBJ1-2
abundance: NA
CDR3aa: CASSEGGGRGYTF
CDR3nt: TGTGCCAGCAGCGAAGGCGGCGGTAGAGGCTACACCTTC

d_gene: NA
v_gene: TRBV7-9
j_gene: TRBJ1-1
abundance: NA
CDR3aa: CASSPPTVRNTEAFF
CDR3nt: TGTGCCAGCAGCCCCCCGACAGTAAGGAACACTGAAGCTTTCTTT

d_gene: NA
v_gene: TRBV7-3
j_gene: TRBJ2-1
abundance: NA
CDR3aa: CASSLPGVNEQFF
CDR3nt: TGTGCCAGCAGCTTACCAGGGGTCAATGAGCAGTTCTTC